The present entry profiles one T cell receptor beta chain with its context. Its antigen is unidentified. The PCR used 60 Vbeta and 13 Jbeta primers. TCRdb keeps only in-frame clones here, not all; method: immunoSEQ multiplex PCR. The sample carries some 200,000 clones, over 75% recorded once. This sample was taken from a study of cytomegalovirus exposure and HLA in healthy donors. Study-level points and caveats: TCR beta V- and J-gene trimming was later associated with a missense DCLRE1C variant. Researchers reported that three CMV-associated chains were confirmed in vitro as CMV antigen-specific.

These donors, healthy bone marrow donors, were studied. V shed 0 bases and J 0 bases; nucleotides not matched to a gene: 2. Germline CDR1 and CDR2: SGHNT and YYREEE (reference sequence). CDR3 length: 16 residues. This chain connects TRBV5-4 to TRBJ2-2; 7 bases map to TRBD2. The sample was PBMCs. The source is a female donor in good health and CMV-seronegative. The CDR3 region has the DNA TGTGCCAGCAGCTTGGAGAGCGGGGCGAACACCGGGGAGCTGTTTTTT. This codes for CASSLESGANTGELFF.